The 23 T cell receptor beta chains listed next were all sequenced from one sample in a study of CD8 T cells in Susac syndrome. Random hexamers were used to reverse transcribe roughly 0.5 to 1 ug of RNA. MiXCR, run by TCRdb on the immunoSEQ multiplex PCR reads, gives a single entry per CDR3 protein. The table lists some 200,000 distinct CDR3 sequences, around nine tenths of them singletons, with 0.085% to 0.09% in the top ten. Specimen: CD4+ T cells from PBMCs. These TCRs come from a human donor with Susac syndrome.

The CDR3 spells CASSKGQGTYEQYF. Here the CDR3 DNA reads TGTGCCAGCAGTAAGGGACAGGGGACCTACGAGCAGTACTTC. The chain uses TRBV6-6 and TRBJ2-7, with 10 bases aligning to TRBD1. This CDR3 contains 14 residues. The V gene's germline CDR1 is MNHNY and CDR2 SVGAGI (reference sequence). V gave up 5 bases and J gave up 2 bases; unmatched junction bases: 3.

This chain uses TRBV20-1 with TRBJ2-1; 10 bases match TRBD2. V shed 0 bases and J 5 bases; nucleotides not matched to a gene: 10. CDR1 is DFQATT, CDR2 SNEGSKA, per germline (reference sequence). The length of the CDR3 is 17 residues. The CDR3 DNA reads as TGCAGTGCTAGAGAGCCCTTCCTAGCGGGAGTCGACAATGAGCAGTTCTTC. It yields the protein CSAREPFLAGVDNEQFF.

The V call is TRBV7-9, the J call TRBJ2-7; D ambiguous. V lost 1 base and J 0 bases, leaving 7 bases between the germline ends. The CDR3 has 14 residues. Germline CDR1 is SEHNR and CDR2 is FQNEAQ (reference sequence). The CDR3 spells CASSLESSSYEQYF. CDR3 nucleotides: TGTGCCAGCAGCTTAGAATCGTCCTCCTACGAGCAGTACTTC.

The J gene is TRBJ1-1, the V gene TRBV2, with 11 bases fitting TRBD1. CDR1 SNHLY and CDR2 FYNNEI come from the germline V gene. The CDR3 covers 13 residues. Trimming removed 10 bases from V and 4 bases from J; junction bases left unmatched: 5. This chain's CDR3 is CATTGTGGTEAFF. CDR3 bases: TGTGCCACTACCGGGACAGGGGGCACTGAAGCTTTCTTT.

V and J are TRBV5-4 and TRBJ1-2; 9 bases map to TRBD1. Losses at the gene ends were 0 bases for V and 5 bases for J; bases not matched to a gene: 5. Germline V gene lookup returns CDR1 SGHNT and CDR2 YYREEE (reference sequence). The CDR3 loop spans 15 amino acids. CDR3 bases: TGTGCCAGCAGCTTGGCCGGGACAGGGCTTTATGGCTACACCTTC. Its protein is CASSLAGTGLYGYTF.

In its sample, this clonotype was seen once. The V and J genes are TRBV18 and TRBJ2-5, with D possibly matching TRBD1 (5 bases). The CDR3 totals 12 residues. The germline V gene encodes CDR1 KGHSH and CDR2 LQKENI. V dropped 2 bases and J dropped 4 bases, with 5 bases sitting between them. The CDR3 sequence is CASSPDRETQYF. The CDR3 bases are TGTGCCAGCTCACCAGACAGAGAGACCCAGTACTTC.

This chain joins TRBV20-1 and TRBJ2-1; a weak D match, TRBD2 (5 bases). With 0 bases removed from V and 4 bases from J, the gap between germline ends came to 16 bases. CDR1 is DFQATT, CDR2 SNEGSKA, per germline (reference sequence). The CDR3 contains 16 residues. CDR3 nucleotide sequence: TGCAGTGCTAGAGACCTGAGACTACGCTCTTACAATGAGCAGTTCTTC. Encoded protein: CSARDLRLRSYNEQFF.

This clonotype was counted only a few times. The gene calls are TRBV19 and TRBJ2-2, with 11 bases identical to TRBD1. V lost 6 bases, J lost 5 bases, and 2 bases stayed unmatched. The CDR3 is made up of 14 amino acids. The germline gives CDR1 LNHDA, CDR2 SQIVND (reference sequence). The CDR3 region is CASSGTGGTGELFF. The CDR3 nucleotides are TGTGCCAGTAGCGGGACAGGGGGTACCGGGGAGCTGTTTTTT. Full variable domain (missing parts from reference TRBV19 and TRBJ2-2): DGGITQSPKYLFRKEGQNVTLSCEQNLNHDAMYWYRQDPGQGLRLIYYSQIVNDFQKGDIAEGYSVSREKKESFPLTVTSAQKNPTAFYLCASSGTGGTGELFFGEGSRLTVL.

In its sample, this clonotype was seen once. This chain links TRBV11-2 with TRBJ2-3; 11 bases are shared with TRBD2. The CDR3 contains 20 residues. V was clipped by 7 bases and J by 1 base; unmatched bases: 19. The germline gives CDR1 SGHAT, CDR2 FQNNGV. CDR3 nucleotide sequence: TGTGCCAGCACTCTCACCCCCGGTACTAGCGGGAGCCTACGCACAGATACGCAGTATTTT. Protein sequence: CASTLTPGTSGSLRTDTQYF. Filled out from reference TRBV11-2 and TRBJ2-3, the complete variable domain reads EAGVAQSPRYKIIEKRQSVAFWCNPISGHATLYWYQQILGQGPKLLIQFQNNGVVDDSQLPKDRFSAERLKGVDSTLKIQPAKLEDSAVYLCASTLTPGTSGSLRTDTQYFGPGTRLTVL.

The chain joins TRBV6-5 to TRBJ2-5; D might be TRBD2 (5 bases). V gave up 7 bases and J gave up 4 bases, with 10 bases separating them. The CDR3 has 12 residues. Germline lookup yields CDR1 MNHEY and CDR2 SVGAGI. CDR3 nucleotide sequence: TGTGCCAGCAACGCTCGGGGAGAGACCCAGTACTTC. Encoded protein: CASNARGETQYF.

CDR3 amino acids: CASSGHRGVVEKLFF. DNA of the CDR3: TGTGCCAGCAGCGGCCACAGGGGCGTTGTAGAAAAACTGTTTTTT. The chain joins TRBV7-9 to TRBJ1-4, with TRBD1 matching over 7 bases. This CDR3 has 15 amino acids. Germline V CDR1 and CDR2: SEHNR, FQNEAQ (reference sequence). J gave up 8 bases and V 5 bases, and 11 bases lay outside the gene matches.

V usage is TRBV12-3 or TRBV12-4 and J usage is TRBJ1-5; D is uncertain. This CDR3 comprises 13 residues. V was trimmed by 0 bases and J by 7 bases, leaving 7 bases between them. The CDR3: CASSLALDQPQHF. The CDR3 DNA reads TGTGCCAGCAGTTTAGCGTTGGACCAGCCCCAGCATTTT.

This chain connects TRBV11-3 to TRBJ2-5; TRBD2 matches at 13 bases. The CDR3 is 16 amino acids. Per the germline V gene, CDR1 is SGHNT and CDR2 is YENEEA. The junction had 6 bases not matched to a gene; V was cut back by 4 bases and J by 4 bases. This CDR3 is CASSSGLAGEAETQYF. The CDR3 nucleotides read TGTGCCAGCAGCTCAGGACTAGCGGGAGAGGCAGAGACCCAGTACTTC. The variable domain in full, with the rest retrieved from reference TRBV11-3 and TRBJ2-5, is EAGVVQSPRYKIIEKKQPVAFWCNPISGHNTLYWYLQNLGQGPELLIRYENEEAVDDSQLPKDRFSAERLKGVDSTLKIQPAELGDSAVYLCASSSGLAGEAETQYFGPGTRLLVL.

V gene TRBV3-1 combines with J gene TRBJ1-4; D is ambiguous. This CDR3 comprises 16 residues. Trimming removed 0 bases from V and 0 bases from J, with 8 bases in between. In germline, CDR1 is LGHDT, CDR2 YNNKEL (reference sequence). CDR3 in amino acids: CASSQDGPTTNEKLFF. CDR3 nucleotides: TGTGCCAGCAGCCAAGACGGCCCTACAACTAATGAAAAACTGTTTTTT.

The chain couples TRBV25-1 to TRBJ2-1; 9 bases map to TRBD2. The CDR3 spans 19 residues. V shed 7 bases, J shed 5 bases, and the junction held 21 bases outside the gene matches. CDR1 is MGHDK, CDR2 SYGVNS, per germline. The CDR3 here is CASTHTAGTSPSTDNEQFF. CDR3 DNA: TGTGCCAGCACCCATACCGCCGGGACTAGCCCTTCTACCGACAATGAGCAGTTCTTC.

The J gene is TRBJ2-1, the V gene TRBV18; 9 bases align to TRBD1. Germline V gene data show CDR1 as KGHSH and CDR2 as LQKENI. This CDR3 comprises 16 residues. V trimming: 5 bases; J trimming: 3 bases; junction bases outside the gene matches: 8. In DNA, the CDR3 is TGTGCCAGCTCATTTGCCGGGACAGGGAACTACAATGAGCAGTTCTTC. Residues: CASSFAGTGNYNEQFF.

V gene TRBV29-1 combines with J gene TRBJ2-1, with 10 bases identical to TRBD1. J gave up 6 bases and V 8 bases, and 7 bases lay outside the gene matches. CDR3 length equals 13 residues. The germline V gene has CDR1 SQVTM and CDR2 ANQGSEA. The CDR3 nucleotides are TGCAGCTGCGGACAGGGGGGACTCAATGAGCAGTTCTTC. Protein: CSCGQGGLNEQFF.

The gene calls are TRBV30 and TRBJ2-7; weak D call: TRBD1 (7 bases). V was clipped by 7 bases and J by 12 bases, with 19 bases between them. Germline CDR1 and CDR2: GTSNPN and SVGIG (reference sequence). This CDR3 is 11 amino acids long. Here the CDR3 reads CASSEGAVPYF. Written as DNA, the CDR3 is TGTGCCTCCTCGGAGGGGGCGGTTCCGTACTTC.

The rearrangement links TRBV6-5 to TRBJ2-7, with 9 bases lining up with TRBD1. Trimming took 3 bases from V and 2 from J; bases not matched to a gene: 5. This CDR3 contains 15 residues. Germline V gives CDR1 MNHEY, CDR2 SVGAGI. In DNA, the CDR3 is TGTGCCAGCAGTTATAACACAGGGGGCGCCTACGAGCAGTACTTC. Its translation is CASSYNTGGAYEQYF.

The rearrangement uses TRBV20-1 and TRBJ1-2, with 9 bases aligning to TRBD1. Trimming cost V 0 bases and J 4 bases; bases outside gene matches: 6. Germline CDR1 is DFQATT and CDR2 is SNEGSKA (reference sequence). The CDR3 totals 15 residues. The CDR3 coding sequence is TGCAGTGCTAGAGACTCTGGACAGGGGACCTATGGCTACACCTTC. This sequence encodes CSARDSGQGTYGYTF.

The chain joins TRBV12-3 or TRBV12-4 to TRBJ2-7; 13 bases match TRBD2. The CDR3 runs 14 residues. V shed 6 bases and J 4 bases; nucleotides not matched to a gene: 3. CDR3 DNA sequence: TGTGCCAGCAGCCCGACTAGCGGGAGGTACGAGCAGTACTTC. This translates into CASSPTSGRYEQYF.

J is TRBJ2-5 and V is TRBV5-1; 10 nucleotides line up with TRBD2. The CDR3 sequence is 14 residues long. Trimming took 6 bases from V and 1 from J; bases not matched to a gene: 3. CDR1 is SGHRS and CDR2 is YFSETQ in the germline V gene. This CDR3 is CASKLAGAQETQYF. CDR3 nucleotides: TGCGCCAGCAAGCTAGCGGGGGCCCAAGAGACCCAGTACTTC.

The V call is TRBV7-3, the J call TRBJ2-7; 9 nucleotides align to TRBD2. There are 14 residues in the CDR3. Germline assignment: CDR1 SGHTA and CDR2 FQGTGA. V lost 5 bases to trimming and J lost 5 bases; unmatched junction nucleotides: 7. CDR3 loop: CASSLTSGNNEQYF. CDR3 in DNA: TGTGCCAGCAGCCTGACTAGCGGTAACAACGAGCAGTACTTC.